These T cell receptor beta chains were read from a single sample in a study of blood T cell repertoires in COVID-19. Clones were sequenced by immunoSEQ multiplex PCR, and TCRdb holds only the in-frame ones, with some missing. The repertoire holds 200,000 to 250,000 clones, almost 85% seen once, with approximately 2.3% in the top ten. The specimen sequenced was peripheral blood. The receptors stem from a woman in her 70s with COVID-19, enrolled during active disease. Both conserved end residues are part of each CDR3.

j_gene | v_gene | CDR3aa
TRBJ2-3 | TRBV5-1 | CASSLPGLGTDTQYF
TRBJ2-7 | TRBV5-1 | CASSFETGGYEQYF
TRBJ1-3 | TRBV19 | CASSLLTGGSGNTIYF
TRBJ2-2 | TRBV27 | CASSPHRGELFF
TRBJ2-1 | TRBV4-2 | CASSQEPSGSYNEQFF
TRBJ1-2 | TRBV14 | CASSQDRGGFGYTF
TRBJ2-7 | TRBV6-1 | CASSELAGGSYEQYF
TRBJ2-5 | TRBV18 | CASSPSGTTETQYF
TRBJ1-2 | TRBV7-3 | CASSRTPPGTGGAGGYTF
TRBJ2-1 | TRBV27 | CASTLLSGTGLTDEQFF
TRBJ1-2 | TRBV7-6 | CASSPYTGTGAGYTF
TRBJ2-1 | TRBV4-3 | CASSLNTGFSYNEQFF
TRBJ2-5 | TRBV5-5 | CASSLYVSDRGQETQYF
TRBJ2-1 | TRBV29-1 | CSVGVRGARYNEQFF
TRBJ2-5 | TRBV5-1 | CASSLVGTGNWETQYF
TRBJ1-6 | TRBV3-1/TRBV3-2 | CASSPSELYNSPLHF
TRBJ2-1 | TRBV7-3 | CASSSRTEGQFF
TRBJ1-2 | TRBV4-3 | CASSQEAGRGANYGYTF
TRBJ1-6 | TRBV7-3 | CASSLSPSDSPLHF
TRBJ1-5 | TRBV21-1 | CASSKRGEPQHF